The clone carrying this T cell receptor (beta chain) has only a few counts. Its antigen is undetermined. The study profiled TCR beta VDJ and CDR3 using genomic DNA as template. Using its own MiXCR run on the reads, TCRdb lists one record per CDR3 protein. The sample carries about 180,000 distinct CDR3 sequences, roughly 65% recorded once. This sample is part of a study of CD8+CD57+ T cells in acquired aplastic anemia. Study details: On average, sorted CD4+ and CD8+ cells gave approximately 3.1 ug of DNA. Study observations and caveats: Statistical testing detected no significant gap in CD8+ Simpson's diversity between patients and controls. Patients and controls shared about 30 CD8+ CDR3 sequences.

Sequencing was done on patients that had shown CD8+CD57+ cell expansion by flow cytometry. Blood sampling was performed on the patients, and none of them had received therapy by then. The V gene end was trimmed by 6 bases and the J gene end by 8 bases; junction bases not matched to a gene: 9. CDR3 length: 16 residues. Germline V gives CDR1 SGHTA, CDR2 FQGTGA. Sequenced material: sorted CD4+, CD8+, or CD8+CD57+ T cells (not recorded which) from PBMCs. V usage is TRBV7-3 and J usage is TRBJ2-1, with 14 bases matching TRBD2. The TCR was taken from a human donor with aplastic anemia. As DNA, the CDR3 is TGTGCCAGCAGTTTCAGACTAGCGGGAGGGAACGATGAGCAGTTCTTC. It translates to CASSFRLAGGNDEQFF. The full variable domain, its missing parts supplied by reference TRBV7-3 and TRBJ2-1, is GAGVSQTPSNKVTEKGKYVELRCDPISGHTALYWYRQSLGQGPEFLIYFQGTGAADDSGLPNDRFFAVRPEGSVSTLKIQRTERGDSAVYLCASSFRLAGGNDEQFFGPGTRLTVL.